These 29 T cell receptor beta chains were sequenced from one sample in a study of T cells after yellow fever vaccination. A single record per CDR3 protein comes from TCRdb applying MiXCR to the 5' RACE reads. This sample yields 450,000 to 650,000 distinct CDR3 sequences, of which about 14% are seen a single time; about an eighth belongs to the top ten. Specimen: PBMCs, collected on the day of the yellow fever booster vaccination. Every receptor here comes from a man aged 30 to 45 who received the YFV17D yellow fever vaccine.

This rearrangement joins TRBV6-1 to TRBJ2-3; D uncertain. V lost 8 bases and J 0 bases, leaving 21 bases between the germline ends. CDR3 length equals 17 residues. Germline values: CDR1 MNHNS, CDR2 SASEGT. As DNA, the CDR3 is TGTGCCAGCTCTAGGAGATTCAGGACCACTAGCACAGATACGCAGTATTTT. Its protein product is CASSRRFRTTSTDTQYF.

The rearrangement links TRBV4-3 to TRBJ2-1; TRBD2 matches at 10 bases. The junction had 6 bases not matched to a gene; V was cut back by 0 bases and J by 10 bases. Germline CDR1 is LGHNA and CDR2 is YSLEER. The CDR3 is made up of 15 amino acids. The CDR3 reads CASSQDWGLAQEQFF. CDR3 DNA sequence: TGCGCCAGCAGCCAAGATTGGGGACTAGCGCAAGAGCAGTTCTTC.

This chain's CDR3 is CATSREPEDQPQHF. The CDR3 region has the DNA TGTGCCACCAGCAGAGAGCCGGAGGATCAGCCCCAGCATTTT. This chain uses TRBV15 with TRBJ1-5; D uncertain. Trimming pared 0 bases from V and 5 bases from J, leaving 8 bases between. Looked up from germline, CDR1 is LNHNV and CDR2 is YYDKDF (reference sequence). The CDR3 loop spans 14 amino acids.

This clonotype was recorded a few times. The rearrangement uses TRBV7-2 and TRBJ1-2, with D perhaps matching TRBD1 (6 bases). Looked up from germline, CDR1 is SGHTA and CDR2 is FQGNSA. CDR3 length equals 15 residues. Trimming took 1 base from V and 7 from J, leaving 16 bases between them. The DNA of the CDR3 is TGTGCCAGCAGCTTAGAATTGCGGGGGCGCGGTGGCTACACCTTC. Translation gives CASSLELRGRGGYTF.

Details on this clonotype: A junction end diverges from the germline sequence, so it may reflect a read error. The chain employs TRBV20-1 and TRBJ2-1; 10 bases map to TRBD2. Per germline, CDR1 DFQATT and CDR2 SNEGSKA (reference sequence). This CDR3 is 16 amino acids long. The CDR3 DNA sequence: TGCTGTGCTAGATCTAGCGGGAGCTCCTCGTACAATGAGCAGTTCTTC. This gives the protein CCARSSGSSSYNEQFF.

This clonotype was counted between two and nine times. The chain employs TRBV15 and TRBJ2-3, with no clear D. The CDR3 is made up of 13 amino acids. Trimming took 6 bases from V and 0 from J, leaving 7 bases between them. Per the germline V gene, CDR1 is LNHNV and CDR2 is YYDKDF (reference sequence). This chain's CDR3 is CATRAQSTDTQYF. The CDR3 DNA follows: TGTGCCACCAGAGCGCAAAGCACAGATACGCAGTATTTT.

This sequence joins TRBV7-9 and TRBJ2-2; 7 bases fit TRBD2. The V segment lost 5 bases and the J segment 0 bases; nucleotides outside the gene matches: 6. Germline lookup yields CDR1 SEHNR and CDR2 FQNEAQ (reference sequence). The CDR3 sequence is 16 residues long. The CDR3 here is CASSTRLAANTGELFF. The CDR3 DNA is TGTGCCAGCAGCACCCGACTAGCAGCGAACACCGGGGAGCTGTTTTTT.

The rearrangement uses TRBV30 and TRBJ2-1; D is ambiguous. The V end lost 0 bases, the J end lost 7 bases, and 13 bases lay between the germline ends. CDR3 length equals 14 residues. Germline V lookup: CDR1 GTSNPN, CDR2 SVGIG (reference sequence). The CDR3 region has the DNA TGTGCCTGGAGTGTAGGGCTTCCCAGGAATGAGCAGTTCTTC. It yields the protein CAWSVGLPRNEQFF.

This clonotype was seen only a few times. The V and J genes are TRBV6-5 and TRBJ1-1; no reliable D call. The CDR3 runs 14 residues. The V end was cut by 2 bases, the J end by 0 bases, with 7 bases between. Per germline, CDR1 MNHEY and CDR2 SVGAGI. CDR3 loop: CASSYRPLNTEAFF. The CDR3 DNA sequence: TGTGCCAGCAGTTACAGACCGTTGAACACTGAAGCTTTCTTT.

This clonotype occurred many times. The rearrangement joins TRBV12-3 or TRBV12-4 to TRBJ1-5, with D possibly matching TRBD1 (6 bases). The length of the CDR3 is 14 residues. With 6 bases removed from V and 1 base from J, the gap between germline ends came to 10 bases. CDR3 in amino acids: CASSPDRSNQPQHF. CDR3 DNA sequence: TGTGCCAGCAGCCCGGACAGAAGCAATCAGCCCCAGCATTTT.

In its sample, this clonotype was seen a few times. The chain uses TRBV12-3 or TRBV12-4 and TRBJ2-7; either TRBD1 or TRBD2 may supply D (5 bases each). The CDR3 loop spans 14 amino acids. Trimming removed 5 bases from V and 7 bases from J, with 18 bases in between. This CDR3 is CASSRDPMWHEQYF. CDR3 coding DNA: TGTGCCAGCAGTCGGGACCCCATGTGGCATGAGCAGTACTTC.

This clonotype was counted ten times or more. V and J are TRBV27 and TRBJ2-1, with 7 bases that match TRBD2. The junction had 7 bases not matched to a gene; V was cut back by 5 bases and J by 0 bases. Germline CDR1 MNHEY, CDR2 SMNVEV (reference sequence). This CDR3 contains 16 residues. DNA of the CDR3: TGTGCCAGCAGTCGCGGGGGTCCGTACTCCTACAATGAGCAGTTCTTC. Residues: CASSRGGPYSYNEQFF.

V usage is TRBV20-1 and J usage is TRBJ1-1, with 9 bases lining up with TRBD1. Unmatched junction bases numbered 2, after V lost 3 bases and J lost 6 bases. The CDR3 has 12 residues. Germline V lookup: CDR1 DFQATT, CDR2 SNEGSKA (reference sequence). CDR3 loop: CSARGQGAEAFF. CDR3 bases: TGCAGTGCTAGGGGACAGGGCGCTGAAGCTTTCTTT.

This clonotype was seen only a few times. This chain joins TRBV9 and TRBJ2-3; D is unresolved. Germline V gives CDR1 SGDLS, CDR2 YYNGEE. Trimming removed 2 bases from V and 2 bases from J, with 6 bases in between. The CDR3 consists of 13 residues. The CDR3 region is CASSVIFTDTQYF. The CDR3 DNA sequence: TGTGCCAGCAGCGTTATCTTCACAGATACGCAGTATTTT. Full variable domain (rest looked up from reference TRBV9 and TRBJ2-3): DSGVTQTPKHLITATGQRVTLRCSPRSGDLSVYWYQQSLDQGLQFLIQYYNGEERAKGNILERFSAQQFPDLHSELNLSSLELGDSALYFCASSVIFTDTQYFGPGTRLTVL.

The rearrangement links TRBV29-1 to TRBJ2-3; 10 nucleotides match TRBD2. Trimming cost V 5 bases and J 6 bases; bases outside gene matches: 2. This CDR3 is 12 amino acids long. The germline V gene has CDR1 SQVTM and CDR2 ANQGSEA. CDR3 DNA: TGCAGCGTTCTAGCGGGAGATGATACGCAGTATTTT. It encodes CSVLAGDDTQYF.

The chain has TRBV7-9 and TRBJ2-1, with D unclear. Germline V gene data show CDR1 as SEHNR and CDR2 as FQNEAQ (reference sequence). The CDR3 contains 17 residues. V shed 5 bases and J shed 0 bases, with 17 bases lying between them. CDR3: CASSPPPRFVSYNEQFF. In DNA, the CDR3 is TGTGCCAGCAGCCCACCGCCCCGCTTTGTCTCCTACAATGAGCAGTTCTTC.

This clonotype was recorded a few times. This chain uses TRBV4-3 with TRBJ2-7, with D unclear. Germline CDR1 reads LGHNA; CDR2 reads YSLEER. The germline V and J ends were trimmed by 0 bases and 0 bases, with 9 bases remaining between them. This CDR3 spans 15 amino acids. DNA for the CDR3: TGCGCCAGCAGCCAAGATCCCACGTTCTCCTACGAGCAGTACTTC. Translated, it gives CASSQDPTFSYEQYF.

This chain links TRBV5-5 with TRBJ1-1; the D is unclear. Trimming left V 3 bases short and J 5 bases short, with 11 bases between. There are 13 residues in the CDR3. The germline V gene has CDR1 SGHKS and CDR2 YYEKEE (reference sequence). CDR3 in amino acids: CASSYRGGTEAFF. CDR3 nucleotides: TGTGCCAGCAGCTACCGGGGAGGGACTGAAGCTTTCTTT.

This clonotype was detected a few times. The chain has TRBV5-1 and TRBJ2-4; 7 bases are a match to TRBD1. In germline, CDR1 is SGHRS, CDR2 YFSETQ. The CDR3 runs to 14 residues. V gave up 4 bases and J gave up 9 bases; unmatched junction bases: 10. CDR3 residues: CASSLGQESSIQYF. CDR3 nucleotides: TGCGCCAGCAGCCTAGGACAGGAGTCGAGCATTCAGTACTTC.

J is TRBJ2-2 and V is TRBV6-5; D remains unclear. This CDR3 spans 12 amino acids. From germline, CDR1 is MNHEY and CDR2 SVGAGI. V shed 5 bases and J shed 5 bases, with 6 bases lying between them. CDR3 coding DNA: TGTGCCAGCAGTCACCTGACCGGGGAGCTGTTTTTT. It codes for CASSHLTGELFF.

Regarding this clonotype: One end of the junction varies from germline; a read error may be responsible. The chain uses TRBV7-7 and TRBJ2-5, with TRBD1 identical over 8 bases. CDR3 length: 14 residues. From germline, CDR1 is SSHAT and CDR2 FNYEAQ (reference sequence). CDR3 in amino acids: CASSLTGASETQYF. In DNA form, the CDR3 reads TGTGCTAGCAGCTTGACAGGGGCCTCAGAGACCCAGTACTTC.

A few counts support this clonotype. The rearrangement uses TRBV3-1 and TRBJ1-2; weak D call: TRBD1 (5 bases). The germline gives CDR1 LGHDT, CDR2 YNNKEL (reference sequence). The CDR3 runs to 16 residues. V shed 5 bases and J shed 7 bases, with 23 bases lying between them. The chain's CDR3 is CASSIPDSGDGGGYTF. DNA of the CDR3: TGTGCCAGCAGCATACCCGATTCGGGGGACGGTGGTGGCTACACCTTC.

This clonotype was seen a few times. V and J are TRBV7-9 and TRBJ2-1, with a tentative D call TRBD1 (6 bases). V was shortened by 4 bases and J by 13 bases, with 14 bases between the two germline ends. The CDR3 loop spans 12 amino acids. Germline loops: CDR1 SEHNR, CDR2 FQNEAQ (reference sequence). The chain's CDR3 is CASSYPPQGQFF. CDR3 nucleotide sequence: TGTGCCAGCAGCTATCCCCCACAGGGCCAGTTCTTC.

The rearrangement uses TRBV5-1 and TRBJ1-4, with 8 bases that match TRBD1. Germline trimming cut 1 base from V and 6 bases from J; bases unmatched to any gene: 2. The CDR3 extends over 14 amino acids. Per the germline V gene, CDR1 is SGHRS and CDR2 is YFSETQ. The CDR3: CASSLQQGDEKLFF. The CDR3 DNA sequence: TGCGCCAGCAGCTTGCAACAGGGGGATGAAAAACTGTTTTTT.

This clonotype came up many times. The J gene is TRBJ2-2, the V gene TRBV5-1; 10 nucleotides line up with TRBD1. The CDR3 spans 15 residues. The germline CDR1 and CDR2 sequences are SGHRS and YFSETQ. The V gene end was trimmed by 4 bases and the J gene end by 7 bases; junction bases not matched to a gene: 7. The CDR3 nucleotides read TGCGCCAGCAGCGCGGACAGGGGGAGAATCGGGGAGCTGTTTTTT. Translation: CASSADRGRIGELFF.

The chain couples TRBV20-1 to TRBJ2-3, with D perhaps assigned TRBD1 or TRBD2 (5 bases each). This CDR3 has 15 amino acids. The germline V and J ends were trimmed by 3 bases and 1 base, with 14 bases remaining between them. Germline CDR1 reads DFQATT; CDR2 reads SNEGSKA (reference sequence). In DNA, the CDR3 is TGCAGTGCTAGGCCCCGGGGCAGGGGCACAGATACGCAGTATTTT. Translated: CSARPRGRGTDTQYF.

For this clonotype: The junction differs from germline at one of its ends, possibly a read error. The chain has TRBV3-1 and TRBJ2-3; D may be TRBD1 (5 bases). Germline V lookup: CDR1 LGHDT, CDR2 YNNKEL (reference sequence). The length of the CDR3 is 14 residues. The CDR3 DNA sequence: TGTGCCAGCAGCCACTACCTTTCAACAGGTACGCAGTATTTT. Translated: CASSHYLSTGTQYF.

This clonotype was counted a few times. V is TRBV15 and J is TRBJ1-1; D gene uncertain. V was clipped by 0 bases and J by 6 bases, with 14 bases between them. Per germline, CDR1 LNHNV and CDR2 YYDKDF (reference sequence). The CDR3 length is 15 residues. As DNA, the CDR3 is TGTGCCACCAGCAGAGATTTAGGCGGAAATGCTGAAGCTTTCTTT. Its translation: CATSRDLGGNAEAFF.

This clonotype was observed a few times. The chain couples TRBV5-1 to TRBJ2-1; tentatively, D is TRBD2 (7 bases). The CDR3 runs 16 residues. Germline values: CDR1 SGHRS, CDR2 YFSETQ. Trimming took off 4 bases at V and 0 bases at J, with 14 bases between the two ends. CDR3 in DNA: TGCGCCAGCAGCGGGGGGGGCGGGAGCTCCTACAATGAGCAGTTCTTC. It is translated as CASSGGGGSSYNEQFF.